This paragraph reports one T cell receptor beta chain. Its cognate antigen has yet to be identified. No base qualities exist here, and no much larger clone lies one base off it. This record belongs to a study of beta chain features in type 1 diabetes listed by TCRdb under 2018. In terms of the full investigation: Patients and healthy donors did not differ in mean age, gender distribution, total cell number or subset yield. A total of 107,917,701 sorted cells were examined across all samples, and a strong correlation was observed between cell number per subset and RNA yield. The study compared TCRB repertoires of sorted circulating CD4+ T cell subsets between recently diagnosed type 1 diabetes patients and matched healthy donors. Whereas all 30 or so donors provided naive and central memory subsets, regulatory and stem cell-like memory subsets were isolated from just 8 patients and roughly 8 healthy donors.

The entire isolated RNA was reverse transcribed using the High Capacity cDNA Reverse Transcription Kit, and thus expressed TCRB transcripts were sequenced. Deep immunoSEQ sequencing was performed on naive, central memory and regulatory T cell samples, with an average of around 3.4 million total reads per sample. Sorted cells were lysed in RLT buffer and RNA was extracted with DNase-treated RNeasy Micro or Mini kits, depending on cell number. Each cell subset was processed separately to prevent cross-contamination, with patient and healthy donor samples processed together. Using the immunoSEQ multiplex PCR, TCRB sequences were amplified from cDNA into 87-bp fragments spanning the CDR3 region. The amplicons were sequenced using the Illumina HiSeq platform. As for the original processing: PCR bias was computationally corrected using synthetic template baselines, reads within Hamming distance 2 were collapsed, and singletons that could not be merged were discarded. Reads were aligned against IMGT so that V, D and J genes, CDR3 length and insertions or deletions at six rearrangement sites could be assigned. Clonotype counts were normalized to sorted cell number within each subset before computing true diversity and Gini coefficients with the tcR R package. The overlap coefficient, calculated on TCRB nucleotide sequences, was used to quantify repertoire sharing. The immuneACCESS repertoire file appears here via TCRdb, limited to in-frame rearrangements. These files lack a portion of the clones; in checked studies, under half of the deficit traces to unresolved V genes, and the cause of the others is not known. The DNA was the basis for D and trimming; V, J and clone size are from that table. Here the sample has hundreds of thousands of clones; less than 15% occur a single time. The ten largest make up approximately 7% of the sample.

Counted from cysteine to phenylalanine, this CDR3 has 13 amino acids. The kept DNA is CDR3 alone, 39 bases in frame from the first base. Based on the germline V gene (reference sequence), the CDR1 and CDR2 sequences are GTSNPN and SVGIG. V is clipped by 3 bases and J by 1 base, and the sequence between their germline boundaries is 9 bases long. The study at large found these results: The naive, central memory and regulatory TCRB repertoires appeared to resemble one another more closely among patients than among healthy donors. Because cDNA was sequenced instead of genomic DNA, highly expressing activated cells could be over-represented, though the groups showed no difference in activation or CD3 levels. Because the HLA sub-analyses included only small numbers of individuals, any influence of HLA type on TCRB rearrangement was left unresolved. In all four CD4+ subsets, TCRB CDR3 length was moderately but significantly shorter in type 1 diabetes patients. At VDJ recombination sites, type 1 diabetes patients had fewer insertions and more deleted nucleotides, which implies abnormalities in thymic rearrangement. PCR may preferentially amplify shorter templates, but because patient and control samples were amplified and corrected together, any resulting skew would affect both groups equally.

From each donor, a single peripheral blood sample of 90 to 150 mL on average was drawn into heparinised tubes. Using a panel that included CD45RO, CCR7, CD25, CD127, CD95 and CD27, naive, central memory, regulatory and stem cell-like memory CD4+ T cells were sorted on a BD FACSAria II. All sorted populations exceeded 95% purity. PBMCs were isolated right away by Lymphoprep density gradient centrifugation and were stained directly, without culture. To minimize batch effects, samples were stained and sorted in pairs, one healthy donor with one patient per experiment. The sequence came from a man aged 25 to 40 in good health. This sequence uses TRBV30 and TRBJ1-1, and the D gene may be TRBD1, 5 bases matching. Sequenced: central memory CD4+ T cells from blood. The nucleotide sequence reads TGTGCCTGGAGGTCTGGGGGGAACACTGAAGCTTTCTTT. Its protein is CAWRSGGNTEAFF.